These T cell receptor beta chains were read from a single sample in a study of shared clonotypes between healthy human individuals. Using immunoSEQ multiplex PCR, the repertoire was profiled, and TCRdb retains in-frame clones only, with some absent. The data show more than 2 million clones, 85% to 95% seen once. Sequencing was carried out using naive CD4+ T cells sorted from blood. The source of these receptors is a young man in good health. Both conserved end residues are part of each CDR3. A D gene is named only where the DNA matches it firmly. Clone sizes are given selectively: once, few, many, or a class where the clone is expanded.

V gene,D gene,clone size,CDR3 protein
TRBV6-5,NA,NA,CASRTGQTPLHF
TRBV5-4,TRBD2,NA,CASSFPSGGAGETQYF
TRBV5-4,TRBD1,NA,CASSLGQGSSYEQYF
TRBV18,NA,NA,CASSPPGSIDYEQYF
TRBV29-1,NA,NA,CSVEGGFTGYTEAFF
TRBV2,NA,NA,CASSDSQSSNQPQHF
TRBV6-6,TRBD1,NA,CASSRGQGANTEAFF
TRBV7-9,TRBD2,NA,CASSPGLAGLMYQETQYF
TRBV7-9,TRBD2,NA,CASSPSGTSGPNEQFF
TRBV10-3,TRBD1,NA,CAISGLGQDIQYF
TRBV11-1,NA,NA,CASSGRDSFTDTQYF
TRBV18,TRBD2,NA,CASSLTSGYNNEQFF
TRBV5-1,TRBD2,NA,CASSLVASGVTGELFF
TRBV6-6,NA,NA,CASSYREGTEAFF
TRBV7-2,NA,NA,CASSYREATEAFF
TRBV29-1,NA,few,CSVVQGTTEAFF
TRBV9,TRBD2,once,CASSVASAGGLRADTQYF
TRBV5-1,NA,NA,CASSLVAGETQYF
TRBV6-1,NA,NA,CASSEPGGMGSYGYTF
TRBV18,NA,NA,CASSPSGTAPYEQYF
TRBV29-1,TRBD1,once,CSALRTGTNTGELFF
TRBV7-9,NA,NA,CASSFTGQGRGPHF
TRBV6-1,TRBD2,NA,CASSDGLAGQETQYF
TRBV6-5,NA,NA,CASGRASGNTIYF
TRBV10-1,TRBD1,NA,CASSLQIYTGTDFYEQYF
TRBV5-1,TRBD1,NA,CASTYTGGSPMTEAFF
TRBV29-1,TRBD2,NA,CSVGIAGGPDTQYF
TRBV11-3,NA,NA,CASSLTGSGEAFF
TRBV2,NA,once,CASRARETQYF
TRBV21-1,NA,NA,CASSFPGNLANEQFF
TRBV11-2,NA,NA,CASSLGGLLSGNTIYF
TRBV10-1,NA,NA,CASSGATNEKLFF
TRBV4-1,NA,NA,CASSRVGQRHTEAFF
TRBV9,NA,NA,CASSLDQGLTDTQYF
TRBV11-2,TRBD1,NA,CASSPVRGRLETQYF
TRBV25-1,NA,NA,CASSQAGALANREFF
TRBV9,NA,NA,CASSPFRMNTEAFF
TRBV6-6,NA,NA,CASSYGLSTDTQYF
TRBV6-6,TRBD1,NA,CASSRQGDQPQHF
TRBV6-6,TRBD2,NA,CASTLGTSDHEQYF
TRBV27,TRBD1,NA,CASSLQQGAGTDTQYF
TRBV19,TRBD1,NA,CASTATGTNEKLFF
TRBV9,NA,NA,CASSQGGAGSDTQYF
TRBV29-1,NA,NA,CSARSYNEQFF
TRBV9,NA,once,CASSATGKETQYF
TRBV7-2,NA,NA,CASSLGPGSGNTIYF
TRBV7-2,TRBD2,NA,CASSLVAGSNIQYF
TRBV11-2,NA,NA,CASSPGANEKLFF
TRBV30,TRBD2,NA,CAWSVISGKETQYF
TRBV7-2,TRBD2,NA,CASSRGRISYEQYF
TRBV5-4,NA,NA,CASSLGQTQETQYF
TRBV5-8,NA,NA,CASSLVAGATSSYNSPLHF
TRBV27,TRBD1,NA,CASSRQGMNTEAFF
TRBV5-1,TRBD1,NA,CASSSGGQGDYGYTF